A selection of T cell receptor beta chains follows, all from one sample in a study of blood T cell repertoires in COVID-19. Sequencing was performed with immunoSEQ multiplex PCR; in TCRdb, only in-frame clones are kept and a portion is missing. The sample has roughly 200,000 clones; roughly 84% are singletons. Sequenced: peripheral blood. These receptors were taken from a man aged 50-59 years with COVID-19, enrolled during active disease. The CDR3 runs from the conserved cysteine through the conserved F or W. The D gene is left open where the match is weak.

j_call: TRBJ2-7; v_call: TRBV6-4; d_call: TRBD2; cdr3_aa: CASSESVAGVTYEQYF
j_call: TRBJ2-3; v_call: TRBV7-9; d_call: TRBD2; cdr3_aa: CASSFIAREGLTDTQYF
j_call: TRBJ2-5; v_call: TRBV7-6; d_call: TRBD2; cdr3_aa: CASSLSSSGQETQYF
j_call: TRBJ2-2; v_call: TRBV11-2; d_call: TRBD2; cdr3_aa: CASSLFSGRVSSRELFF
j_call: TRBJ1-1; v_call: TRBV19; d_call: TRBD1; cdr3_aa: CASSMQGALRNGATEAFF
j_call: TRBJ2-1; v_call: TRBV6-2/TRBV6-3; d_call: NA; cdr3_aa: CASSYLAPAGEQFF
j_call: TRBJ1-6; v_call: TRBV7-2; d_call: NA; cdr3_aa: CASSLVRRGAYNSPLHF
j_call: TRBJ1-6; v_call: TRBV7-3; d_call: NA; cdr3_aa: CASSQGHTNSPLHF
j_call: TRBJ1-3; v_call: TRBV5-5; d_call: TRBD1; cdr3_aa: CASSLGVRGKVSGNTIYF
j_call: TRBJ2-1; v_call: TRBV7-9; d_call: NA; cdr3_aa: CASSSTGGSYNEQFF
j_call: TRBJ2-1; v_call: TRBV7-9; d_call: NA; cdr3_aa: CASAGGSNEQFF
j_call: TRBJ1-4; v_call: TRBV28; d_call: NA; cdr3_aa: CASSSVLSGTLGPNEKLFF
j_call: TRBJ2-1; v_call: TRBV7-8; d_call: TRBD2; cdr3_aa: CASSSIGRTNNEQFF
j_call: TRBJ2-2; v_call: TRBV23-1; d_call: TRBD2; cdr3_aa: CASSQSQAGGPGTGELFF
j_call: TRBJ2-7; v_call: TRBV5-5; d_call: TRBD2; cdr3_aa: CASSPGLAINYEQYF
j_call: TRBJ2-5; v_call: TRBV10-3; d_call: NA; cdr3_aa: CAISRGDQETQYF
j_call: TRBJ1-6; v_call: TRBV5-4; d_call: TRBD1; cdr3_aa: CASSFRDRGHNSPLHF
j_call: TRBJ1-5; v_call: TRBV27; d_call: NA; cdr3_aa: CASSLQAGDQPQHF
j_call: TRBJ1-2; v_call: TRBV7-2; d_call: NA; cdr3_aa: CASSPLSMRDGYTF
j_call: TRBJ1-2; v_call: TRBV7-2; d_call: TRBD1; cdr3_aa: CASGGQGAGGYTF
j_call: TRBJ2-7; v_call: TRBV4-3; d_call: NA; cdr3_aa: CASSQDWPEQYF
j_call: TRBJ2-7; v_call: TRBV30; d_call: TRBD2; cdr3_aa: CAWSRGLAGSLSEQYF
j_call: TRBJ2-7; v_call: TRBV7-9; d_call: TRBD1; cdr3_aa: CASSPGGETTYEQYF
j_call: TRBJ2-7; v_call: TRBV5-1; d_call: TRBD1; cdr3_aa: CASSWDRNLYEQYF
j_call: TRBJ2-5; v_call: TRBV6-4; d_call: TRBD1; cdr3_aa: CASSPTGEGGETQYF
j_call: TRBJ1-2; v_call: TRBV30; d_call: NA; cdr3_aa: CAWSVSGSNYGLTF
j_call: TRBJ2-5; v_call: TRBV11-2; d_call: NA; cdr3_aa: CASSLVGPPQETQYF
j_call: TRBJ2-5; v_call: TRBV19; d_call: NA; cdr3_aa: CASSISSAQETQYF
j_call: TRBJ2-7; v_call: TRBV30; d_call: NA; cdr3_aa: CAWSTQGHEQYF